These 2 T cell receptor beta chains originate from one sample sequenced in a study of cytomegalovirus exposure and HLA in healthy donors. Primers for the PCR totalled 60 Vbeta and 13 Jbeta. Sequenced by immunoSEQ multiplex PCR; TCRdb stores in-frame clones only, minus some. Found here are fewer than 200,000 clones, roughly 65% of them singletons; the top ten hold 4.5%. Specimen: PBMCs. These receptors all stem from a woman younger than 30 in good health and CMV-seropositive.

V usage is TRBV29-1 and J usage is TRBJ2-1, with 8 bases identical to TRBD1. The junction had 9 bases not matched to a gene; V was cut back by 8 bases and J by 6 bases. The CDR3 is made up of 13 amino acids. Germline-derived CDR1 and CDR2 are SQVTM and ANQGSEA. CDR3 in DNA: TGCAGCTCCCGACGGCAGGGGGCCAATGAGCAGTTCTTC. Translated, it gives CSSRRQGANEQFF.

The chain recombines TRBV18 with TRBJ1-3, with TRBD1 matching 7 bases. There are 15 residues in the CDR3. The junction had 4 bases not matched to a gene; V was cut back by 1 base and J by 4 bases. Germline V gene sequence: CDR1 KGHSH, CDR2 LQKENI. Here the CDR3 reads CASSPLGQDGNTIYF. CDR3 DNA: TGTGCCAGCTCACCACTTGGACAGGACGGAAACACCATATATTTT.